Described below is a single TCR beta chain sequence and its context. TCRdb's table, derived via immunoSEQ multiplex PCR, lists solely in-frame clones and lacks some. This table holds approximately 1.9 million clones, around 93% found once. Cells designated naive CD8 were CD45RO-negative and were positively selected for CCR7, with terminally differentiated effector memory CD45RA+ cells excluded. The donors, all of them Caucasian adults, lived in Nashville, Tennessee. The data originate from a study of shared clonotypes between healthy human individuals. Across the whole study: The donor group consisted of a couple of women and three men, aged 18 to 49.

V lost 2 bases and J 2 bases, leaving 8 bases between the germline ends. The CDR3 length is 14 residues. CDR1 MNHEY and CDR2 SVGAGI come from the germline V gene. This chain connects TRBV6-5 to TRBJ2-3, with D unclear. This receptor was identified in a young man in good health. Some clones in this sample may be carry-over from other donors' samples. Sequences were obtained from naive CD8+ T cells from PBMCs. The DNA for the CDR3 is TGTGCCAGCAGTTACGACGGAATCACAGATACGCAGTATTTT. This gives the protein CASSYDGITDTQYF.